Below are 7 T cell receptor beta chains sequenced from a single sample in a study of vaccination and CD4 T cells after COVID-19. Cultured CD4+ T cells had their DNA profiled by the Oncomine TCR Beta short-read assay. A single record per CDR3 protein comes from TCRdb applying MiXCR to the PCR reads. The sample holds 12,000 or so distinct CDR3 sequences, around 40% seen once. Their specific antigens are unknown. Indicated treatment: roughly nine-day PBMC culture with coronavirus spike peptide pools or control peptides (ViraFEST assay). Sequencing was done on a sample of cultured CD4+ T cells from blood. Receptors were obtained from a human donor with COVID-19.

V usage is TRBV11-2 and J usage is TRBJ2-5; D is uncertain. The CDR3 contains 14 residues. V gave up 5 bases and J gave up 2 bases, with 12 bases separating them. The germline V gene encodes CDR1 SGHAT and CDR2 FQNNGV. CDR3 amino acids: CASSPASVQETQYF. Written as DNA, the CDR3 is TGTGCCAGCAGCCCCGCGTCAGTACAAGAGACCCAGTACTTC.

The sample holds a few counts of this clonotype. The V call is TRBV7-9, the J call TRBJ2-3; 10 bases match TRBD2. V was clipped by 0 bases and J by 9 bases; unmatched bases: 9. The germline V gene encodes CDR1 SEHNR and CDR2 FQNEAQ (reference sequence). This CDR3 region has 16 residues. CDR3 loop: CASSLAIAGGGQTQYF. The CDR3 region has the DNA TGTGCCAGCAGCTTAGCAATAGCGGGGGGCGGACAGACGCAGTATTTT.

This clonotype appeared a few times. J is TRBJ2-2 and V is TRBV20-1, with 7 bases lining up with TRBD1. With V trimmed by 3 bases and J by 3 bases, 4 bases remained unmatched. CDR3 size: 14 residues. Germline V gene lookup returns CDR1 DFQATT and CDR2 SNEGSKA (reference sequence). CDR3 amino acids: CSASWQGDTGELFF. The CDR3 DNA follows: TGCAGTGCTAGTTGGCAGGGGGACACCGGGGAGCTGTTTTTT.

This clonotype was counted only a few times. The rearrangement joins TRBV7-6 to TRBJ2-2; 10 nucleotides line up with TRBD2. This CDR3 is built from 18 residues. Per the germline V gene, CDR1 is SGHVS and CDR2 is FNYEAQ. V shed 8 bases, J shed 5 bases, and the junction held 17 bases outside the gene matches. DNA of the CDR3: TGTGCCAGCGGACGAGTGCTAGCGGGGGCCCGAGGGACCGGGGAGCTGTTTTTT. Protein sequence: CASGRVLAGARGTGELFF. The whole variable domain, remainder taken from reference TRBV7-6 and TRBJ2-2, is GAGVSQSPRYKVTKRGQDVALRCDPISGHVSLYWYRQALGQGPEFLTYFNYEAQQDKSGLPNDRFSAERPEGSISTLTIQRTEQRDSAMYRCASGRVLAGARGTGELFFGEGSRLTVL.

This sequence joins TRBV20-1 and TRBJ1-4; 8 nucleotides line up with TRBD1. In germline, CDR1 is DFQATT, CDR2 SNEGSKA (reference sequence). With V trimmed by 5 bases and J by 4 bases, 6 bases remained unmatched. This CDR3 spans 14 amino acids. The CDR3 DNA follows: TGCAGTGCTCCCCTCAGGGGGCGTAATGAAAAACTGTTTTTT. Its translation: CSAPLRGRNEKLFF.

V usage is TRBV5-6 and J usage is TRBJ1-1; D not resolved. The CDR3 covers 13 residues. Germline CDR1 is SGHDT and CDR2 is YYEEEE. V shed 3 bases and J shed 0 bases, with 6 bases lying between them. DNA of the CDR3: TGTGCCAGCAGCTCGCGTTTGAACACTGAAGCTTTCTTT. It encodes CASSSRLNTEAFF.

This clonotype was recorded a few times. The chain has TRBV7-6 and TRBJ1-1; D is uncertain. From germline, CDR1 is SGHVS and CDR2 FNYEAQ. The CDR3 loop spans 14 amino acids. Trimming stripped 5 bases from V and 7 bases from J, with 17 bases between. Here the CDR3 DNA reads TGTGCCAGCAGCCCCATAGTGGGGTATGGTGAAGCTTTCTTT. It translates to CASSPIVGYGEAFF.